The rows below give T cell receptor beta chains drawn from one sample of a study of Graves' ophthalmopathy and Graves' hyperthyroidism. TCRdb ran MiXCR on the multiplex PCR reads and lists one entry per CDR3 protein. In the table there are a few hundred thousand distinct CDR3 sequences, about 16% of which are singletons. Sequenced sample: peripheral blood. Every receptor here comes from a woman aged 18 to 35 with stable Graves' hyperthyroidism. CDR3s include the opening cysteine and the closing phenylalanine or tryptophan. The D gene is left open where the match is weak. Size tells how often a clone was seen (once, few, many) or the class of an expanded clone, and some rows leave it out.

j_gene	d_gene	len	abundance	v_gene	CDR3aa	CDR3nt
TRBJ2-5	TRBD1	15	many	TRBV7-2	CASSLVDRGGETQYF	TGTGCCAGCAGCTTAGTAGACAGGGGAGGTGAGACCCAGTACTTC
TRBJ1-5	TRBD1	14	many	TRBV12-3/TRBV12-4	CASKQGFGNQPQHF	TGTGCCAGCAAACAGGGGTTTGGCAATCAGCCCCAGCATTTT
TRBJ2-5	-	14	few	TRBV14	CASSLQGLQETQYF	TGTGCCAGCAGCCTCCAGGGTTTACAAGAGACCCAGTACTTC
TRBJ2-7	-	15	many	TRBV18	CASSPRRQASYEQYF	TGTGCCAGCTCACCTCGCCGACAGGCCTCCTACGAGCAGTACTTC
TRBJ2-5	-	15	many	TRBV24-1	CATSDPQGTEETQYF	TGTGCCACCAGTGATCCCCAGGGTACCGAAGAGACCCAGTACTTC
TRBJ1-2	-	13	-	TRBV18	CASSPPTVGGYTF	TGTGCCAGCTCACCCCCGACAGTAGGAGGCTACACCTTC
TRBJ1-2	TRBD1	17	-	TRBV6-4	CASSDPRGDRAPYGYTF	TGTGCCAGCAGTGACCCCCGGGGAGACAGGGCCCCCTATGGCTACACCTTC
TRBJ2-5	TRBD2	18	many	TRBV4-2	CASSQYTSGGPAGETQYF	TGTGCCAGCAGCCAGTATACTAGCGGGGGGCCCGCAGGAGAGACCCAGTACTTC
TRBJ1-2	-	18	few	TRBV18	CASSSMSTGGITNYGYTF	TGTGCCAGCTCATCAATGTCCACAGGCGGGATAACTAACTATGGCTACACCTTC
TRBJ1-2	-	15	many	TRBV29-1	CSVQSWAGTNYGYTF	TGCAGCGTCCAAAGTTGGGCGGGAACTAACTATGGCTACACCTTC
TRBJ1-1	-	11	many	TRBV29-1	CSDDYSTEAFF	TGCAGCGACGACTACTCCACTGAAGCTTTCTTT
TRBJ1-5	-	14	many	TRBV27	CASSSLYSNQPQHF	TGTGCCAGCAGTTCCCTATATAGCAATCAGCCCCAGCATTTT
TRBJ1-1	-	13	few	TRBV5-1	CASSLRVASEAFF	TGCGCCAGCAGCTTGAGGGTGGCATCGGAAGCTTTCTTT
TRBJ1-1	-	16	few	TRBV5-1	CASSLRIDGGPTEAFF	TGCGCCAGCAGCTTGAGGATCGACGGGGGGCCTACTGAAGCTTTCTTT
TRBJ1-5	TRBD1	13	few	TRBV29-1	CSVESDRGQPQHF	TGCAGCGTAGAATCGGACAGGGGTCAGCCCCAGCATTTT
TRBJ1-1	-	12	-	TRBV29-1	CSVEGGGAEAFF	TGCAGCGTTGAAGGGGGGGGGGCTGAAGCTTTCTTT
TRBJ1-2	-	13	many	TRBV7-8	CASGQGNSDGYTF	TGTGCCAGCGGGCAGGGAAATTCGGATGGCTACACCTTC
TRBJ2-2	-	16	many	TRBV7-3	CASSLAQGWNTGELFF	TGTGCCAGCAGCTTGGCACAGGGTTGGAACACCGGGGAGCTGTTTTTT
TRBJ2-7	TRBD1	14	few	TRBV13	CASSSPDRGFEQYF	TGTGCCAGCAGCTCCCCGGACAGGGGTTTCGAGCAGTACTTC
TRBJ2-6	TRBD2	17	few	TRBV5-1	CASSLGGGATGANVLTF	TGCGCCAGCAGCTTGGGCGGGGGGGCCACTGGGGCCAACGTCCTGACTTTC
TRBJ1-6	-	15	many	TRBV19	CASSINQSGRSPLHF	TGTGCCAGTAGTATCAATCAGTCGGGACGTTCACCCCTCCACTTT
TRBJ2-2	-	15	many	TRBV7-2	CASSPLGLASGELFF	TGTGCCAGCAGCCCCTTAGGGCTAGCCTCCGGGGAGCTGTTTTTT
TRBJ2-5	TRBD1	14	-	TRBV12-3/TRBV12-4	CASTETGVGETQYF	TGTGCCAGCACCGAGACAGGGGTAGGGGAGACCCAGTACTTC
TRBJ1-6	-	14	many	TRBV27	CASGDYEGPSPLHF	TGTGCCAGCGGGGATTACGAGGGTCCCTCACCCCTCCACTTT
TRBJ2-2	-	14	-	TRBV7-3	CASSPMRGTGELFF	TGTGCCAGCAGCCCGATGAGGGGAACCGGGGAGCTGTTTTTT
TRBJ1-1	-	14	many	TRBV6-5	CASSYSTLQREAFF	TGTGCCAGCAGTTACTCTACACTACAGCGTGAAGCTTTCTTT
TRBJ2-7	TRBD1	13	many	TRBV20-1	CSAPAGGSYEQYF	TGCAGTGCACCGGCAGGGGGCTCTTACGAGCAGTACTTC
TRBJ2-7	-	12	many	TRBV6-5	CASSYGDDEQYF	TGTGCCAGCAGTTACGGAGACGACGAGCAGTACTTC
TRBJ1-2	TRBD1	15	many	TRBV2	CASSEWAGGAYGYTF	TGTGCCAGCAGTGAATGGGCAGGGGGCGCTTATGGCTACACCTTC
TRBJ1-1	-	17	many	TRBV11-2	CASSLNPLSISNTEAFF	TGTGCCAGCAGCTTAAATCCCTTATCGATATCGAACACTGAAGCTTTCTTT
TRBJ2-7	-	13	many	TRBV20-1	CSARRRAGYEQYF	TGCAGTGCTAGACGTCGGGCTGGTTACGAGCAGTACTTC
TRBJ2-5	-	15	many	TRBV12-3/TRBV12-4	CASRLTGYGQETQYF	TGTGCCAGCAGACTAACAGGGTATGGACAAGAGACCCAGTACTTC
TRBJ1-2	TRBD1	16	-	TRBV11-1	CASSPHRGRGNYGYTF	TGTGCCAGCAGCCCCCACCGGGGCAGGGGGAACTATGGCTACACCTTC
TRBJ1-6	-	16	many	TRBV20-1	CSAREMWGQGVSPLHF	TGCAGTGCTAGAGAAATGTGGGGGCAGGGAGTCTCACCCCTCCACTTT
TRBJ1-2	-	14	many	TRBV11-1	CASSPDRLAYGYTF	TGTGCCAGCAGCCCTGACAGGCTCGCCTATGGCTACACCTTC
TRBJ1-5	-	17	-	TRBV11-2	CASSEGKGRKKHQPQHF	TGTGCCAGCAGCGAAGGAAAGGGGCGGAAAAAGCATCAGCCCCAGCATTTT
TRBJ2-7	TRBD1	17	many	TRBV12-3/TRBV12-4	CASSLAPGQGSSYEQYF	TGTGCCAGCAGTTTAGCTCCGGGACAGGGCAGCTCCTACGAGCAGTACTTC
TRBJ2-5	-	12	many	TRBV2	CASKGDQETQYF	TGTGCCAGCAAGGGGGATCAAGAGACCCAGTACTTC
TRBJ1-2	-	16	few	TRBV4-2	CASSQDLGRDSYGYTF	TGTGCCAGCAGCCAAGATCTTGGGAGGGATAGCTATGGCTACACCTTC
TRBJ1-1	TRBD1	14	-	TRBV6-1	CASRHRGSKTEAFF	TGTGCCAGCAGACACAGGGGGTCGAAGACTGAAGCTTTCTTT
TRBJ1-2	-	15	many	TRBV12-3/TRBV12-4	CASSLMAGGLGGYTF	TGTGCCAGCAGTTTGATGGCAGGAGGACTAGGGGGCTACACCTTC
TRBJ2-7	-	13	-	TRBV18	CASSQGIDHEQYF	TGTGCCAGCTCACAGGGGATCGACCACGAGCAGTACTTC
TRBJ1-2	TRBD1	16	many	TRBV11-1	CASSLHLRDSLYGYTF	TGTGCCAGCAGCCTACATCTCCGGGACAGCTTATATGGCTACACCTTC